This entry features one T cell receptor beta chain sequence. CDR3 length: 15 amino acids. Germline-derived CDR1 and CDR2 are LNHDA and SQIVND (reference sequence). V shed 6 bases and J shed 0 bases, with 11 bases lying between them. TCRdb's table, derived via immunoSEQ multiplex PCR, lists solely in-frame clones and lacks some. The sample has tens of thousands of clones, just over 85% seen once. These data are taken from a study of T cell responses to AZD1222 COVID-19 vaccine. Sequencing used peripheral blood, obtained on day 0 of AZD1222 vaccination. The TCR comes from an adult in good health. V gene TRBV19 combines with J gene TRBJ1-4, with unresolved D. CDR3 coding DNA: TGTGCCAGTAGGACCGAGGGTGCAACTAATGAAAAACTGTTTTTT. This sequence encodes CASRTEGATNEKLFF.